This T cell receptor (beta chain) was sequenced in a study of technical replicates of blood from several donors (TCRdb year 2017). Including cysteine and phenylalanine, the CDR3 has 13 amino acids. The kept DNA is CDR3 alone, 39 bases in frame from the first base. From the germline V gene (reference sequence), CDR1 is LNHDA and CDR2 is SQIVND. Trimming removed 3 bases from V and 2 bases from J, leaving 8 bases between the germline ends. Preparation of the library involved the immunoSEQ multiplex PCR assay. Drawn from immuneACCESS, this table holds only the in-frame rearrangements with V and J called that TCRdb kept. Clones are partly lost; checked studies trace under half to an unresolved V gene and leave the rest unexplained. In all, the sample holds tens of thousands of clones, and 90% to 95% of those were seen once. Of the sample, about 0.26% falls within the top ten clones. Comment on this clone: This receptor's antigen is unknown. Base qualities are not provided; no much larger clone lies one nucleotide away.

The sequence derives from a human donor in good health. Sequencing was performed on T cells isolated from PBMCs. The rearrangement joined TRBV19 to TRBJ2-7; the D gene is perhaps TRBD1, on 6 matching bases. The CDR3 reads as follows: CASSIGQPYEQYF. DNA sequence: TGTGCCAGTAGTATTGGACAGCCCTACGAGCAGTACTTC.